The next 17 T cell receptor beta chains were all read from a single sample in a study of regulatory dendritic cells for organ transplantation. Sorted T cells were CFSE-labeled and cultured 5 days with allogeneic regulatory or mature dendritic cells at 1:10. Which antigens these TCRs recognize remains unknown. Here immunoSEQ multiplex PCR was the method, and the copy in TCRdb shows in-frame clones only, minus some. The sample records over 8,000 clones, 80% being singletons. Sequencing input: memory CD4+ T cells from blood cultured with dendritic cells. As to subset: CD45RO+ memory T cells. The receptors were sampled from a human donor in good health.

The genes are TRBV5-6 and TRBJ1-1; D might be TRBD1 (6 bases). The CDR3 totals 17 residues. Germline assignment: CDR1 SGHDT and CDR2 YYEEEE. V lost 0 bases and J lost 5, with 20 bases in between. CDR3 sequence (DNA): TGTGCCAGCAGCTTGGGACAGGCTGAAAGATGGGGGACTGAAGCTTTCTTT. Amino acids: CASSLGQAERWGTEAFF.

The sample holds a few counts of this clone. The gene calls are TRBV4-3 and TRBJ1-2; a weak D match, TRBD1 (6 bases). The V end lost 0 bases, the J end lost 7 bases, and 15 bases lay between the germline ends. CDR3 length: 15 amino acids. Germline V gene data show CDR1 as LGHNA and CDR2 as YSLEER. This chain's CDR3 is CASSQEVAGGGGYTF. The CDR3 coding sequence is TGCGCCAGCAGCCAAGAGGTAGCGGGGGGCGGTGGCTACACCTTC.

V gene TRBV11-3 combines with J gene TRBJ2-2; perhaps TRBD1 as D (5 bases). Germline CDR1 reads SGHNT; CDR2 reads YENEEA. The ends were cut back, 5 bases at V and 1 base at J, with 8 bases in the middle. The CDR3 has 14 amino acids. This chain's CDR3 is CASSLRGNTGELFF. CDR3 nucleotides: TGTGCCAGCAGCCTTAGGGGGAACACCGGGGAGCTGTTTTTT.

The CDR3 DNA is TGTGCCAGCAGCGGGTCCGGGACAGGGGCCTACGAGCAGTACTTC. This encodes CASSGSGTGAYEQYF. This sequence joins TRBV9 and TRBJ2-7, with 10 bases fitting TRBD1. The CDR3 spans 15 residues. J lost 2 bases, V lost 3 bases, and 5 bases had no gene match. The germline CDR1 and CDR2 sequences are SGDLS and YYNGEE.

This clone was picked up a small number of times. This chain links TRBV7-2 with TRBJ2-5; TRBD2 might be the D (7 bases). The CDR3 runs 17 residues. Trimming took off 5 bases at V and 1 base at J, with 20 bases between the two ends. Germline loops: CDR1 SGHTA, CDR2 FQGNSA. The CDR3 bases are TGTGCCAGCAGCCCCTTCCCTAGGGGGGGCCTCCAAGAGACCCAGTACTTC. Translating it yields CASSPFPRGGLQETQYF. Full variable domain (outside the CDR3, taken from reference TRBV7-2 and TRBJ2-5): GAGVSQSPSNKVTEKGKDVELRCDPISGHTALYWYRQSLGQGLEFLIYFQGNSAPDKSGLPSDRFSAERTGGSVSTLTIQRTQQEDSAVYLCASSPFPRGGLQETQYFGPGTRLLVL.

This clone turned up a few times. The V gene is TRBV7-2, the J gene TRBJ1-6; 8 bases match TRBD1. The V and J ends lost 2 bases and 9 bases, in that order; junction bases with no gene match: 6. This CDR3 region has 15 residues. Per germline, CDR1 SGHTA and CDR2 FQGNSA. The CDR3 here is CASSLIGTGGSPLHF. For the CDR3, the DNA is TGTGCCAGCAGCTTAATCGGGACAGGAGGTTCACCCCTCCACTTT.

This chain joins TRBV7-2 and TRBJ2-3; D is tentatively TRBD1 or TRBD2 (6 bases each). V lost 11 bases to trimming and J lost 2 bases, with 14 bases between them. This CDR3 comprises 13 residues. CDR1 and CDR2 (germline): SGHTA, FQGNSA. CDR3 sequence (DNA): TGTGCCGTAAGGGGGGCGGTCACAGATACGCAGTATTTT. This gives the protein CAVRGAVTDTQYF.

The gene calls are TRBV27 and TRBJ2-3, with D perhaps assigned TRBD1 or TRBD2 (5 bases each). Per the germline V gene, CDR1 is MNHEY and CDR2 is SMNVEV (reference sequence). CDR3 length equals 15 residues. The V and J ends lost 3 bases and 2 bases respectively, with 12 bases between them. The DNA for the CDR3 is TGTGCCAGCAGTTTTTACTACGGGGCCACAGATACGCAGTATTTT. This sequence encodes CASSFYYGATDTQYF.

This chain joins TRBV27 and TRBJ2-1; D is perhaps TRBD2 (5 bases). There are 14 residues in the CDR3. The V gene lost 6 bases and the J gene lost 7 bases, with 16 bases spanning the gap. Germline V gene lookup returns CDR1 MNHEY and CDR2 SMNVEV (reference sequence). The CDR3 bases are TGTGCCAGCAGGGACCACGGGAAGGAGAATGAGCAGTTCTTC. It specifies CASRDHGKENEQFF.

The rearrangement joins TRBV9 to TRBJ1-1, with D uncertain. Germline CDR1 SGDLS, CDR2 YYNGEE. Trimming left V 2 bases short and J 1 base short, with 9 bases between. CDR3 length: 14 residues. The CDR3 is CASSVAGRNTEAFF. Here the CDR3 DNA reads TGTGCCAGCAGCGTGGCAGGCCGGAACACTGAAGCTTTCTTT.

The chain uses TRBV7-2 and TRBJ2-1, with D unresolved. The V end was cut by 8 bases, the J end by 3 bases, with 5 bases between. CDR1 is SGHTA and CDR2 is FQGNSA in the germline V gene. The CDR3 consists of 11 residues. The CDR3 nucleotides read TGTGCCAGCGGAGACTACAATGAGCAGTTCTTC. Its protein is CASGDYNEQFF.

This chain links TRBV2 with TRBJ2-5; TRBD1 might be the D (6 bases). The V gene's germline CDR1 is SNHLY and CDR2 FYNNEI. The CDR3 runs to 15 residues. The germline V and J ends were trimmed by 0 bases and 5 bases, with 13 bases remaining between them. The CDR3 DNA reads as TGTGCCAGCAGTGAAGCGAACCAGGGGTTGGAGACCCAGTACTTC. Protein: CASSEANQGLETQYF.

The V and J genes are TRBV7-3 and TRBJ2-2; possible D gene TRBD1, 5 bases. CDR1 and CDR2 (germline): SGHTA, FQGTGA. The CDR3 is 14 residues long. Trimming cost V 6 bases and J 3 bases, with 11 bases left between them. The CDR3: CASRPDRDTGELFF. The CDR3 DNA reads TGTGCCAGCAGGCCTGACAGAGACACCGGGGAGCTGTTTTTT.

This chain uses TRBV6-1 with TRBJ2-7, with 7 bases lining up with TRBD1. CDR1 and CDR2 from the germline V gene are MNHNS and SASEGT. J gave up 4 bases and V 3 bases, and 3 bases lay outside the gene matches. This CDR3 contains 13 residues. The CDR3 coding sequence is TGTGCCAGCAGTGAGCACAGGGGTTACGAGCAGTACTTC. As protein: CASSEHRGYEQYF.

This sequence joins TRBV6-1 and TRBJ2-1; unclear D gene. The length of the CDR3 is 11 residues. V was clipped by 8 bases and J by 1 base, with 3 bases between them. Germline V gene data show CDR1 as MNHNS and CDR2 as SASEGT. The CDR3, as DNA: TGTGCCAGCGGATCCTACAATGAGCAGTTCTTC. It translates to CASGSYNEQFF.

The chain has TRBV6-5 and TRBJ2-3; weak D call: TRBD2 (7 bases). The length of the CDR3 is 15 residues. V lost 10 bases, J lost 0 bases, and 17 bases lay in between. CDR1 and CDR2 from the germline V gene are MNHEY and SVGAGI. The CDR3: CATRGGTPSTDTQYF. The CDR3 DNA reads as TGTGCCACCAGGGGAGGGACCCCTAGCACAGATACGCAGTATTTT.

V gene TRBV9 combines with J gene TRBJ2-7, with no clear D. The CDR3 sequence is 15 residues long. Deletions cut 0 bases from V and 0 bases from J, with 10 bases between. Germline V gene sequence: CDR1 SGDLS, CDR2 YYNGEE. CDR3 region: CASSVAGGSSYEQYF. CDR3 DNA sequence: TGTGCCAGCAGCGTAGCCGGCGGTAGCTCCTACGAGCAGTACTTC.